The 30 T cell receptor beta chains below were found in one sample sequenced in a study of blood T cell repertoires in COVID-19 (dated by TCRdb to the early 2020s). Library prep was done by the immunoSEQ multiplex PCR assay. TCRdb holds this immuneACCESS table with in-frame rearrangements only. Some clones are missing; in checked studies, unresolved V genes explain under half, and the rest has no known cause. The sample contains more than 55,000 clones, 80% to 90% of them found a single time. The leading ten clones occupy 18% of the sample. Sequencing was performed on peripheral blood. These receptor sequences come from a woman in her fifties or sixties with COVID-19, enrolled during active disease.

This rearrangement joins TRBV5-1 to TRBJ1-2, with D perhaps TRBD1 (5 bases). In germline, CDR1 is SGHRS, CDR2 YFSETQ. There are 15 residues in the CDR3. V was pared by 0 bases and J by 0 bases, with 9 bases between. The CDR3 protein is CASSLDRIANYGYTF. As DNA, the CDR3 is TGCGCCAGCAGCTTGGACAGGATAGCTAACTATGGCTACACCTTC.

V and J are TRBV27 and TRBJ2-4, with TRBD1 as a possible D gene (6 bases). Germline V lookup: CDR1 MNHEY, CDR2 SMNVEV (reference sequence). The CDR3 is 17 residues long. V dropped 5 bases and J dropped 0 bases, with 17 bases sitting between them. The CDR3 reads CASSEPRGWGAKNIQYF. The CDR3 nucleotides read TGTGCCAGCAGTGAGCCGAGGGGGTGGGGAGCCAAAAACATTCAGTACTTC.

V usage is TRBV30 and J usage is TRBJ1-1; maybe TRBD1 (6 bases). This CDR3 contains 14 residues. Trimming removed 0 bases at V and 4 bases at J, with 12 bases between. The germline V gene has CDR1 GTSNPN and CDR2 SVGIG (reference sequence). The CDR3 is CAWSVLGRGTEAFF. CDR3 bases: TGTGCCTGGAGTGTACTTGGCAGGGGCACTGAAGCTTTCTTT. Looking up the rest from reference TRBV30 and TRBJ1-1 gives the full variable domain: SQTIHQWPATLVQPVGSPLSLECTVEGTSNPNLYWYRQAAGRGLQLLFYSVGIGQISSEVPQNLSASRPQDRQFILSSKKLLLSDSGFYLCAWSVLGRGTEAFFGQGTRLTVV.

This rearrangement joins TRBV6-2 or TRBV6-3 to TRBJ2-3; 8 bases map to TRBD2. V trimming: 2 bases; J trimming: 7 bases; junction bases outside the gene matches: 23. Germline-derived CDR1 and CDR2 are MNHEY and SVGEGT. The CDR3 loop spans 20 amino acids. CDR3 coding DNA: TGTGCCAGCAGTTACCCTGGAACTAGCGGAGGCCCGCTCGCCGTGAATACGCAGTATTTT. Translation gives CASSYPGTSGGPLAVNTQYF.

This clone was found once. The chain has TRBV6-6 and TRBJ1-6, with 9 bases matching TRBD1. The CDR3 extends over 15 amino acids. V was pared by 0 bases and J by 10 bases, with 4 bases of the junction left unmatched. CDR1 and CDR2 (germline): MNHNY, SVGAGI (reference sequence). The CDR3 nucleotides read TGTGCCAGCAGTTACTCCGGGACAGGGCCCTCACCCCTCCACTTT. Its translation: CASSYSGTGPSPLHF.

The chain joins TRBV18 to TRBJ2-1, with TRBD2 identical over 7 bases. Unmatched junction bases numbered 9, after V lost 3 bases and J lost 4 bases. CDR1 is KGHSH and CDR2 is LQKENI in the germline V gene. The length of the CDR3 is 16 residues. CDR3 residues: CASSPPRLAAYNEQFF. The CDR3, as DNA: TGTGCCAGCTCACCTCCCCGCCTAGCGGCTTACAATGAGCAGTTCTTC.

In DNA form, the CDR3 reads TGTGCCAGCAGCCTCCAGGGGGTAGGCTATGGCTACACCTTC. Residues: CASSLQGVGYGYTF. The chain has TRBV7-2 and TRBJ1-2, with 7 bases aligning to TRBD1. The CDR3 sequence is 14 residues long. Germline assignment: CDR1 SGHTA and CDR2 FQGNSA. The V segment lost 5 bases and the J segment 4 bases; nucleotides outside the gene matches: 7.

This clone was seen a single time. This chain uses TRBV10-3 with TRBJ2-1; D uncertain. The V and J ends lost 2 bases and 5 bases respectively, with 10 bases between them. The CDR3 is made up of 14 amino acids. Germline lookup yields CDR1 ENHRY and CDR2 SYGVKD. The CDR3 loop reads CAISEDRGHNEQFF. CDR3 DNA: TGTGCCATCAGTGAGGACCGAGGCCACAATGAGCAGTTCTTC.

This clone was found once. The rearrangement uses TRBV7-2 and TRBJ2-7; D is possibly TRBD2 (6 bases). V gave up 5 bases and J gave up 7 bases, with 15 bases separating them. Germline V CDR1 and CDR2: SGHTA, FQGNSA. The CDR3 is made up of 13 amino acids. The CDR3 bases are TGTGCCAGCAGCCGAGGAGGGGCAAGGGAGCAGTACTTC. It yields the protein CASSRGGAREQYF. Using reference TRBV7-2 and TRBJ2-7 for the parts outside the CDR3, the full variable domain is GAGVSQSPSNKVTEKGKDVELRCDPISGHTALYWYRQSLGQGLEFLIYFQGNSAPDKSGLPSDRFSAERTGGSVSTLTIQRTQQEDSAVYLCASSRGGAREQYFGPGTRLTVT.

The J gene is TRBJ2-3, the V gene TRBV19; TRBD1 is a possible D gene (6 bases). Germline V gene lookup returns CDR1 LNHDA and CDR2 SQIVND (reference sequence). V was cut by 3 bases and J by 6 bases, with 7 bases left in between. The CDR3 loop spans 12 amino acids. In nucleotides, the CDR3 is TGTGCCAGTAGTATTAGGGGGGATACGCAGTATTTT. Its protein is CASSIRGDTQYF.

This sequence joins TRBV29-1 and TRBJ1-4; unclear D gene. With 6 bases removed from V and 4 bases from J, the gap between germline ends came to 18 bases. Per germline, CDR1 SQVTM and CDR2 ANQGSEA. The CDR3 length is 15 residues. The CDR3 region has the DNA TGCAGCGTCCGCCCCTCGGTACCGAGTAATGAAAAACTGTTTTTT. This translates into CSVRPSVPSNEKLFF.

The rearrangement links TRBV19 to TRBJ1-5; D call uncertain. Germline assignment: CDR1 LNHDA and CDR2 SQIVND (reference sequence). This CDR3 spans 15 amino acids. The V gene lost 3 bases and the J gene lost 0 bases, with 9 bases spanning the gap. The CDR3 loop reads CASSMRGNSNQPQHF. In DNA form, the CDR3 reads TGTGCCAGTAGTATGCGGGGAAATAGCAATCAGCCCCAGCATTTT.

This rearrangement joins TRBV4-3 to TRBJ2-1, with TRBD2 matching over 8 bases. Germline CDR1 reads LGHNA; CDR2 reads YSLEER. The CDR3 contains 13 residues. After removal of 1 base from V and 8 bases from J, the junction contained 1 base not matched to a gene. The CDR3, as DNA: TGCGCCAGCAGCCAAGGCGGGGGGTATGAGCAGTTCTTC. This translates into CASSQGGGYEQFF.

The DNA for the CDR3 is TGTGCCAGCACTCCCCTAGCGGGAGGAGCAGAGACCCAGTACTTC. This gives the protein CASTPLAGGAETQYF. The gene calls are TRBV7-8 and TRBJ2-5; 11 nucleotides align to TRBD2. The J segment lost 4 bases and the V segment lost 7 bases, leaving 8 bases of the junction unmatched. Germline loops: CDR1 SGHVS, CDR2 FQNEAQ. The CDR3 consists of 15 residues.

This chain joins TRBV4-3 and TRBJ1-3; 7 bases line up with TRBD1. Germline V gene sequence: CDR1 LGHNA, CDR2 YSLEER. The CDR3 has 15 amino acids. The trim removed 2 bases at V and 2 bases at J, leaving 3 bases unmatched. CDR3 sequence (DNA): TGCGCCAGCAGCCAAAATACAGGGGCTGGAAACACCATATATTTT. Its translation: CASSQNTGAGNTIYF.

The CDR3 nucleotides are TGTGCCAGCAGTTACTCGAGTGGGGGCGCGGGCACTGAAGCTTTCTTT. Its translation is CASSYSSGGAGTEAFF. The chain uses TRBV6-5 and TRBJ1-1; possibly TRBD1 for D (6 bases). The CDR3 contains 16 residues. From germline, CDR1 is MNHEY and CDR2 SVGAGI. V lost 0 bases to trimming and J lost 4 bases, with 15 bases between them.

The chain combines TRBV4-2 with TRBJ1-2; 7 bases align to TRBD1. The CDR3 has 15 residues. V shed 3 bases, J shed 5 bases, and the junction held 9 bases outside the gene matches. CDR1 is LGHNA, CDR2 YNFKEQ, per germline. CDR3 in amino acids: CASSQNRGLTYGYTF. CDR3 in DNA: TGTGCCAGCAGCCAGAATAGGGGGCTCACTTATGGCTACACCTTC.

V gene TRBV7-3 combines with J gene TRBJ2-3; D not resolved. V lost 2 bases and J lost 2, with 8 bases in between. The CDR3 sequence is 14 residues long. The germline V gene has CDR1 SGHTA and CDR2 FQGTGA. CDR3 in amino acids: CASSLSEATDTQYF. The CDR3 DNA is TGTGCCAGCAGCTTATCTGAGGCCACAGATACGCAGTATTTT.

The chain carries TRBV4-2 and TRBJ2-4; a weak D match, TRBD1 (5 bases). Germline values: CDR1 LGHNA, CDR2 YNFKEQ. V gave up 1 base and J gave up 8 bases, with 18 bases separating them. The CDR3 runs to 16 residues. The CDR3 bases are TGTGCCAGCAGCCAAGTGTCCCCAGGGTTCGGAGACATTCAGTACTTC. Its translation: CASSQVSPGFGDIQYF.

The rearrangement uses TRBV9 and TRBJ1-4; D uncertain. Germline CDR1 reads SGDLS; CDR2 reads YYNGEE. The ends were cut back, 4 bases at V and 4 bases at J, with 5 bases in the middle. The CDR3 contains 12 residues. The CDR3 region is CASSRLNEKLFF. The CDR3 region has the DNA TGTGCCAGCAGCAGACTTAATGAAAAACTGTTTTTT.

The genes are TRBV5-6 and TRBJ2-6; possibly TRBD1 for D (5 bases). The CDR3 loop spans 15 amino acids. The V end was cut by 5 bases, the J end by 3 bases, with 12 bases between. Germline V lookup: CDR1 SGHDT, CDR2 YYEEEE. CDR3 coding DNA: TGTGCCAGCAGGTATAGGGGTGTTGGGGCCAACGTCCTGACTTTC. Translating gives CASRYRGVGANVLTF.

The V call is TRBV19, the J call TRBJ1-3; 11 bases map to TRBD1. The V and J ends lost 4 bases and 4 bases, in that order; junction bases with no gene match: 9. Germline lookup yields CDR1 LNHDA and CDR2 SQIVND (reference sequence). The CDR3 sequence is 17 residues long. DNA of the CDR3: TGTGCCAGTAGTAAATTCTGGACAGGGGGCTTAGGAAACACCATATATTTT. Its protein product is CASSKFWTGGLGNTIYF. Variable domain in full (rest from reference TRBV19 and TRBJ1-3): DGGITQSPKYLFRKEGQNVTLSCEQNLNHDAMYWYRQDPGQGLRLIYYSQIVNDFQKGDIAEGYSVSREKKESFPLTVTSAQKNPTAFYLCASSKFWTGGLGNTIYFGEGSWLTVV.

This chain uses TRBV4-3 with TRBJ2-1, with 8 bases fitting TRBD2. V lost 3 bases to trimming and J lost 0 bases; unmatched junction nucleotides: 7. The CDR3 consists of 17 residues. In germline, CDR1 is LGHNA, CDR2 YSLEER. Written as DNA, the CDR3 is TGCGCCAGCAGCCAGAGTAGCGGGGCGAGCTCCTACAATGAGCAGTTCTTC. Amino acid sequence: CASSQSSGASSYNEQFF.

This clone was counted a few times. V is TRBV7-2 and J is TRBJ1-2, with TRBD1 identical over 7 bases. CDR1 is SGHTA and CDR2 is FQGNSA in the germline V gene. The CDR3 runs 14 residues. Trimming at V came to 6 bases and at J to 8 bases, leaving 12 bases not matched to a gene. The CDR3 nucleotides are TGTGCCAGCAGTTCGAGGGGGCGTAATGAAGGCTACACCTTC. This sequence encodes CASSSRGRNEGYTF.

J is TRBJ2-4 and V is TRBV3-1 (or the pseudogene TRBV3-2); no clear D. Trimming cost V 4 bases and J 0 bases, with 4 bases left between them. There are 13 residues in the CDR3. Per germline, CDR1 LGHDT and CDR2 YNNKEL (reference sequence). For the CDR3, the DNA is TGTGCCAGCAGCCCCCTAGCCAAAAACATTCAGTACTTC. This sequence encodes CASSPLAKNIQYF.

The V and J genes are TRBV5-4 and TRBJ1-6; 7 bases match TRBD1. The J segment lost 9 bases and the V segment lost 4 bases, leaving 7 bases of the junction unmatched. Germline V gene sequence: CDR1 SGHNT, CDR2 YYREEE (reference sequence). CDR3 length: 14 amino acids. The CDR3 sequence is CASSLRDRFSPLHF. In DNA form, the CDR3 reads TGTGCCAGCAGCCTCCGGGACAGATTTTCACCCCTCCACTTT.

The chain employs TRBV5-1 and TRBJ2-7, with TRBD2 matching over 9 bases. J lost 0 bases, V lost 0 bases, and 4 bases had no gene match. Germline V gives CDR1 SGHRS, CDR2 YFSETQ. This CDR3 is 16 amino acids long. In nucleotides, the CDR3 is TGCGCCAGCAGCTTGGTGGGCGGGAGGGGCTCCTACGAGCAGTACTTC. It specifies CASSLVGGRGSYEQYF.

J is TRBJ2-5 and V is TRBV6-1; maybe TRBD2 (6 bases). The V gene's germline CDR1 is MNHNS and CDR2 SASEGT. The CDR3 sequence is 14 residues long. With 2 bases removed from V and 1 base from J, the gap between germline ends came to 8 bases. CDR3 sequence: CASSERRGQETQYF. CDR3 nucleotides: TGTGCCAGCAGTGAAAGGAGGGGCCAAGAGACCCAGTACTTC.

The chain employs TRBV30 and TRBJ2-1; D unresolved. Germline V gene data show CDR1 as GTSNPN and CDR2 as SVGIG (reference sequence). This CDR3 is 12 amino acids long. V lost 2 bases and J lost 9, with 11 bases in between. CDR3 protein: CAWSPPLLEQFF. As DNA, the CDR3 is TGTGCCTGGAGTCCCCCTCTCCTTGAGCAGTTCTTC.

The genes are TRBV24-1 and TRBJ2-1; TRBD1 matches at 7 bases. This CDR3 spans 15 amino acids. CDR1 and CDR2 (germline): KGHDR, SFDVKD. The trim removed 5 bases at V and 5 bases at J, leaving 8 bases unmatched. The CDR3 DNA reads as TGTGCCACCAGTGGAATGCAGGGGGTGGACAATGAGCAGTTCTTC. Translating it yields CATSGMQGVDNEQFF.